One TCR beta chain is described in this entry. This sample is drawn from a study of blood T cell repertoires in COVID-19. In the original processing: Amplification of reference gene primers was used by the study to estimate nucleated cell counts. Sequenced by immunoSEQ multiplex PCR; TCRdb stores in-frame clones only, minus some. The V and J calls and the clone size are those of that table, but D and trimming were determined from the DNA. The table includes approximately 98,000 clones, about nine tenths detected once. Trimming at V came to 7 bases and at J to 5 bases, leaving 5 bases not matched to a gene. The CDR3 contains 13 residues. Germline V lookup: CDR1 MNHEY, CDR2 SVGAGI.

Source material: peripheral blood. The receptor's source is a human donor in a cohort sampled during active COVID-19. V is TRBV6-5 and J is TRBJ1-5; 7 bases line up with TRBD1. The CDR3: CASNNQGDQPQHF. The CDR3 region has the DNA TGTGCCAGCAACAACCAGGGGGATCAGCCCCAGCATTTT.